This TCR beta chain was identified in a study of response to subunit inactivated influenza vaccine. Study-wide results and caveats: Authors suggested seasonal influenza vaccinations each recruit few new T cells.

Via MiXCR, TCRdb re-called the RT-PCR reads, giving one row per CDR3 protein. Counted here are around 540,000 distinct CDR3 sequences, 10% to 15% occurring once; the ten biggest clones make up roughly 10%. CDR1 and CDR2 (germline): SGHRS, YFSETQ. Trimming removed 0 bases at V and 5 bases at J, with 12 bases between. CDR3 size: 14 residues. This clonotype occurred many times. Its antigen is currently unknown. V and J are TRBV5-1 and TRBJ2-7; D might be TRBD1 or TRBD2, each matching 5 bases. The starting material was PBMCs from blood, obtained on the day of vaccination. The clonotype comes from a man aged 50 or older who received an inactivated influenza vaccine. CDR3 nucleotide sequence: TGCGCCAGCAGCTTGGCAGGGATCGGGGACGAGCAGTACTTC. As protein: CASSLAGIGDEQYF. Filled out from reference TRBV5-1 and TRBJ2-7, the complete variable domain reads KAGVTQTPRYLIKTRGQQVTLSCSPISGHRSVSWYQQTPGQGLQFLFEYFSETQRNKGNFPGRFSGRQFSNSRSEMNVSTLELGDSALYLCASSLAGIGDEQYFGPGTRLTVT.